The rows below give T cell receptor beta chains drawn from one sample of a study of patients and donors after allogeneic stem cell transplantation. MiXCR, applied by TCRdb to the RT-PCR reads, yields one record per CDR3 protein. The repertoire holds about 960,000 distinct CDR3 sequences, with roughly 18% as singletons. Specimen: blood, either unsorted or a sorted T cell fraction (not recorded which). The receptors here all came from a human donor who was either an allogeneic HSCT recipient or a stem cell or donor lymphocyte infusion donor (not recorded which). It is not recorded whose cells these are; they may come from a transplant donor. Each CDR3 is given with its conserved first and last residue. The D gene is left open where the match is weak. Not all rows give a size; the values are once, few, many and, for expanded clones, a class.

j_call v_call d_call clone_size cdr3_aa cdr3_nt
TRBJ2-1 TRBV9 TRBD2 few CASSVGGGRANEQFF TGTGCCAGCAGCGTAGGTGGCGGGAGGGCCAATGAGCAGTTCTTC
TRBJ1-5 TRBV4-2 - few CASSQDWEVLGLGNQPQHF TGTGCCAGCAGCCAAGATTGGGAGGTTCTGGGGCTGGGCAATCAGCCCCAGCATTTT
TRBJ2-7 TRBV14 - few CASSQAMDSRYEQYF TGTGCCAGCAGCCAAGCCATGGACTCCCGCTACGAGCAGTACTTC
TRBJ2-5 TRBV7-9 - - CASSFGGGLETQYF TGTGCCAGCAGCTTTGGGGGCGGGCTAGAGACCCAGTACTTC
TRBJ1-6 TRBV30 - - CAGAGLYNSPLHF TGTGCCGGGGCGGGACTCTATAATTCACCCCTCCACTTT
TRBJ1-5 TRBV7-3 TRBD1 - CASSLTGDSQPQHF TGTGCCAGCAGCTTGACAGGGGATAGTCAGCCCCAGCATTTT
TRBJ1-4 TRBV4-1 TRBD1 - CASSQRSPGGGGVTTNEKLFF TGCGCCAGCAGCCAACGTTCCCCAGGGGGTGGTGGGGTTACAACTAATGAAAAACTGTTTTTT
TRBJ1-1 TRBV13 - - CASSLGIIEAFF TGTGCCAGCAGCTTAGGGATTATTGAAGCTTTCTTT
TRBJ2-3 TRBV4-1 TRBD2 few CASSQRTSGPSDTQYF TGCGCCAGCAGCCAACGAACTAGCGGGCCCTCAGATACGCAGTATTTT
TRBJ1-3 TRBV3-1 - few CASSQGDISGNTIYF TGTGCCAGCAGCCAAGGGGACATCTCTGGAAACACCATATATTTT
TRBJ1-5 TRBV15 TRBD1 few CATSRRQGGQPQHF TGTGCCACCAGCAGAAGACAGGGCGGCCAGCCCCAGCATTTT
TRBJ1-2 TRBV4-3 - few CASSQDQRSGDGYTF TGCGCCAGCAGCCAAGATCAAAGGTCGGGGGATGGCTACACCTTC
TRBJ1-2 TRBV7-9 - - CASSLQGPSIYGYTF TGTGCCAGCAGCTTACAAGGACCGTCTATCTATGGCTACACCTTC
TRBJ1-4 TRBV4-3 - few CASSLEGSTNEKLFF TGCGCCAGCAGCCTAGAGGGTTCAACTAATGAAAAACTGTTTTTT
TRBJ2-1 TRBV25-1 TRBD1 - CASSEYQGAYNEQFF TGTGCCAGCAGTGAATATCAGGGGGCGTACAATGAGCAGTTCTTC
TRBJ2-7 TRBV9 - - CASSVAGRGYEQYF TGTGCCAGCAGCGTAGCCGGCAGGGGCTACGAGCAGTACTTC
TRBJ1-4 TRBV18 TRBD1 few CASSRAGQTEKLFF TGTGCCAGCTCACGGGCGGGACAGACAGAAAAACTGTTTTTT